The 5 T cell receptor gamma chains below all came from one sample that was sequenced in a study of human gamma delta and Vdelta1 T cells. TCRdb re-called the PCR reads via CATT. The sample shows 7,000 to 10,000 gamma-chain clones, about 46% of them seen only once. Their recognized antigens are unknown. Material for sequencing was Vdelta1 gamma-delta T cells from blood grown in culture (DOT cells). The receptors come from a human donor in good health.

This clone was seen just once. The sample has other DNA sequences that encode this CDR3 too. This rearrangement joins TRGV2 to TRGJ1 or TRGJ2. Per the germline V gene, CDR1 is EGSNGY and CDR2 is YDSYNSKV. The CDR3 sequence is 14 residues long. V lost 1 base to trimming and J lost 4 bases; unmatched junction nucleotides: 7. CDR3 nucleotide sequence: TGTGCCACCTGGGACGGTCCCGGATATTATAAGAAACTCTTT. Translation gives CATWDGPGYYKKLF.

This clone was picked up a small number of times. V is TRGV5 and J is TRGJ1 or TRGJ2. This CDR3 comprises 13 residues. After removal of 1 base from V and 3 bases from J, the junction contained 3 bases not matched to a gene. Germline loops: CDR1 VINAFY, CDR2 YDVSNSKD. The CDR3, as DNA: TGTGCCACCTGGGACAGTCTTTATTATAAGAAACTCTTT. Protein sequence: CATWDSLYYKKLF.

The chain recombines TRGV9 with TRGJ1 or TRGJ2. The germline CDR1 and CDR2 sequences are GITISATS and ISYDGTV (reference sequence). V lost 3 bases and J lost 3; bases outside the gene matches: 2. This CDR3 is built from 12 residues. The CDR3 spells CALWEFYYKKLF. Written as DNA, the CDR3 is TGTGCCTTGTGGGAGTTTTATTATAAGAAACTCTTT.

The chain joins TRGV4 to TRGJ1 or TRGJ2. Trimming removed 1 base from V and 3 bases from J; junction bases left unmatched: 6. This CDR3 has 14 residues. Germline-derived CDR1 and CDR2 are EGSTGY and YDSYTSSV. The CDR3 DNA sequence: TGTGCCACCTGGGATGGCCACCTTTATTATAAGAAACTCTTT. Protein: CATWDGHLYYKKLF.

The chain links TRGV8 to TRGJ1 or TRGJ2. CDR1 is VENAVY, CDR2 YDSYNSRV, per germline. J gave up 5 bases and V 3 bases, and 4 bases lay outside the gene matches. The CDR3 sequence is 12 residues long. CDR3 sequence (DNA): TGTGCCACCTGGGATTCGCATTATAAGAAACTCTTT. Translating gives CATWDSHYKKLF.